This entry features one T cell receptor beta chain sequence. Its antigen specificity is not known. Base-call qualities are not available, and no considerably larger clone is one nucleotide away. After removal of 4 bases from V and 4 bases from J, the junction retains 7 bases not matched to a gene. Spanning cysteine to phenylalanine, the CDR3 consists of 14 amino acids. The entry retains the CDR3 DNA only, 42 bases that are in frame from base 1. Based on the germline V gene, the CDR1 and CDR2 sequences are SQVTM and ANQGSEA. This specimen comes from a study of control samples from healthy donors and cancer patients (dated by TCRdb to the early 2020s). Library preparation used the immunoSEQ multiplex PCR assay. TCRdb limited this immuneACCESS table to in-frame rearrangements with V and J called. A share of clones is missing; checked studies link under half to unresolved V genes, and the rest is unexplained. In all, the sample holds some 95,000 clones, and roughly 92% of those were seen once. The ten largest clones add up to 2.5% to 3.5% of the sample.

This clonotype was sampled from a human donor in good health. The donor label of this sample is uncertain. Sequenced material: blood. The receptor chain draws on TRBV29-1 and TRBJ1-2; 9 middle bases align to TRBD1. The bases read TGCAGCGTTGCAGACAGGGGGGTTTCCTATGGCTACACCTTC. Its protein is CSVADRGVSYGYTF.